Listed below are T cell receptor beta chains from one sample, sequenced in a study of T-cell memory formation after mild COVID-19. TCRdb passed the 5' RACE reads through MiXCR, listing each CDR3 protein once. The sample yields hundreds of thousands of distinct CDR3 sequences, less than 25% seen once. The sample was PBMCs or a T cell subset sorted from them (not recorded which). All receptors derive from an adult woman who had mild COVID-19 (a few samples of this study predate the infection). Cell type and time point are not known. Both conserved end residues are part of each CDR3. The D gene is left open where the match is weak. A clone size is listed for some rows: how often the clone was seen (once, few, many), or a class if it is expanded.

V gene,D gene,J gene,clone size,CDR3 protein,CDR3 DNA
TRBV13,TRBD2,TRBJ2-2,NA,CASSPGLGTRGTGELFF,TGTGCCAGCAGCCCTGGTCTCGGGACTAGGGGGACCGGGGAGCTGTTTTTT
TRBV3-1,NA,TRBJ2-2,few,CASSLGQRSTGELFF,TGTGCCAGCAGCCTTGGACAGAGATCCACCGGGGAGCTGTTTTTT
TRBV12-3/TRBV12-4,TRBD2,TRBJ2-3,NA,CASTRTSATQYF,TGTGCCAGCACCCGAACTAGCGCAACGCAGTATTTT
TRBV4-1,NA,TRBJ2-1,few,CASSQDTANNEQFF,TGCGCCAGCAGCCAAGATACGGCCAACAATGAGCAGTTCTTC
TRBV4-1,TRBD2,TRBJ2-7,few,CASSQELAGGWEQYF,TGCGCCAGCAGCCAAGAACTAGCGGGTGGGTGGGAGCAGTACTTC
TRBV4-1,NA,TRBJ2-3,many,CASSQPNGDTQYF,TGCGCCAGCAGCCAACCTAACGGGGATACGCAGTATTTT
TRBV20-1,NA,TRBJ1-6,NA,CSARGQGTSPLHF,TGCAGTGCTAGGGGGCAGGGGACTTCACCCCTCCACTTT
TRBV11-2,NA,TRBJ2-5,few,CASSSGVGETQYF,TGTGCCAGCAGCTCGGGGGTTGGGGAGACCCAGTACTTC
TRBV6-5,NA,TRBJ2-3,few,CASSPIPEDTDTQYF,TGTGCCAGCAGTCCTATTCCGGAAGACACAGATACGCAGTATTTT
TRBV5-8,TRBD1,TRBJ1-2,NA,CASSLARGDRYGYTF,TGTGCCAGCAGCTTGGCCAGGGGGGATCGCTATGGCTACACCTTC
TRBV12-3/TRBV12-4,TRBD1,TRBJ2-7,NA,CASSLWGAMGQKNYEQYF,TGTGCCAGCAGTTTATGGGGCGCGATGGGACAGAAAAACTACGAGCAGTACTTC
TRBV11-2,NA,TRBJ2-3,many,CASSYHTDTQYF,TGTGCCAGCAGTTACCATACAGATACGCAGTATTTT
TRBV7-9,NA,TRBJ1-2,few,CASSSGSGPKLYGYTF,TGTGCCAGCAGCTCCGGGAGTGGGCCGAAACTTTATGGCTACACCTTC
TRBV2,NA,TRBJ2-5,few,CASSEGSAQETQYF,TGTGCCAGCAGTGAAGGTTCAGCCCAAGAGACCCAGTACTTC
TRBV5-1,NA,TRBJ2-3,NA,CASSPLPADTQYF,TGCGCCAGCAGCCCGTTACCGGCCGATACGCAGTATTTT
TRBV4-2,NA,TRBJ2-5,few,CASSQEGSFLTQYF,TGTGCCAGCAGCCAAGAAGGAAGCTTTTTGACCCAGTACTTC
TRBV12-3/TRBV12-4,TRBD1,TRBJ2-7,NA,CASSPSGTGGEQYF,TGTGCCAGCAGCCCCTCCGGGACAGGAGGCGAGCAGTACTTC
TRBV6-6,NA,TRBJ2-7,few,CASSYSKDSLSYEQYF,TGTGCCAGCAGTTACTCGAAGGACAGTCTCTCCTACGAGCAGTACTTC
TRBV7-9,TRBD2,TRBJ2-3,NA,CASSPLTSGSDTQYF,TGTGCCAGCAGCCCTCTTACTAGCGGGAGTGATACGCAGTATTTT
TRBV12-3/TRBV12-4,NA,TRBJ1-2,few,CASSSFWGTNYGYTF,TGTGCCAGCAGTTCCTTCTGGGGGACCAACTATGGCTACACCTTC